One and the same sample provided the 10 T cell receptor beta chains below, sequenced in a study of T cells in Graves' hyperthyroidism and ophthalmopathy. Amplified regions were TCR beta CDR3 sequences from RNA transcripts. HTBI primers were used for first-round RT-PCR of the TCR CDR3. TCRdb reprocessed the multiplex PCR reads via MiXCR and lists one record per CDR3 protein. This sample has a few hundred thousand distinct CDR3 sequences, with about 20% found just once. Source material: blood. Every receptor here comes from a young man with Graves' hyperthyroidism.

This clonotype was counted at least ten times. The genes are TRBV20-1 and TRBJ2-5; D could derive from TRBD1 or TRBD2 (5 bases each). CDR1 and CDR2 from the germline V gene are DFQATT and SNEGSKA (reference sequence). The CDR3 is made up of 11 amino acids. V dropped 3 bases and J dropped 5 bases, with 7 bases sitting between them. The CDR3 here is CSASWGETQYF. As DNA, the CDR3 is TGCAGTGCTAGTTGGGGGGAGACCCAGTACTTC.

The V and J genes are TRBV6-1 and TRBJ2-4, with a tentative D call TRBD2 (6 bases). Germline V gene data show CDR1 as MNHNS and CDR2 as SASEGT. This CDR3 is built from 14 residues. The V end lost 4 bases, the J end lost 6 bases, and 13 bases lay between the germline ends. CDR3 nucleotide sequence: TGTGCCAGCAGTGCCGGGGGAGGAGGAAACATTCAGTACTTC. Residues: CASSAGGGGNIQYF.

The rearrangement joins TRBV7-9 to TRBJ2-5; D is perhaps TRBD2 (5 bases). The CDR3 has 13 residues. Trimming took 3 bases from V and 5 from J, leaving 10 bases between them. The V gene's germline CDR1 is SEHNR and CDR2 FQNEAQ (reference sequence). CDR3 in DNA: TGTGCCAGCAGCTTGGAGGACTTCGAGACCCAGTACTTC. Translating it yields CASSLEDFETQYF. The entire variable domain, with the rest obtained from reference TRBV7-9 and TRBJ2-5, is as follows: DTGVSQNPRHKITKRGQNVTFRCDPISEHNRLYWYRQTLGQGPEFLTYFQNEAQLEKSRLLSDRFSAERPKGSFSTLEIQRTEQGDSAMYLCASSLEDFETQYFGPGTRLLVL.

This clonotype turned up a few times. At one of its ends the junction is not consistent with the germline gene, which may arise from a read error. This chain connects TRBV12-3 or TRBV12-4 to TRBJ2-5, with 12 bases fitting TRBD2. This CDR3 contains 17 residues. The CDR3 protein is CTSSLRLAGGEQETQYF. The CDR3 coding sequence is TGTACCAGCAGTTTACGGCTAGCGGGAGGGGAACAAGAGACCCAGTACTTC.

The gene calls are TRBV6-5 and TRBJ1-1; D is uncertain. The CDR3 is made up of 13 amino acids. Trimming left V 2 bases short and J 5 bases short, with 9 bases between. From germline, CDR1 is MNHEY and CDR2 SVGAGI. CDR3: CASSYRLGTEAFF. CDR3 nucleotides: TGTGCCAGCAGTTACCGCCTCGGTACTGAAGCTTTCTTT.

The chain links TRBV12-3 or TRBV12-4 to TRBJ2-7, with unresolved D. V lost 4 bases and J 7 bases, leaving 11 bases between the germline ends. The CDR3 totals 12 residues. The CDR3 DNA reads as TGTGCCAGCAGTTACCCGTCGATGGAGCAGTACTTC. Translated: CASSYPSMEQYF.

There are many counts of this clonotype. This chain links TRBV20-1 with TRBJ1-1; weak D call: TRBD1 (5 bases). The CDR3 is 18 amino acids. CDR1 and CDR2 (germline): DFQATT, SNEGSKA (reference sequence). V was clipped by 3 bases and J by 3 bases, with 26 bases between them. In DNA, the CDR3 is TGCAGTGCTAGGAAAAGCTTTTGGTCAGACCTGGGGGACACTGAAGCTTTCTTT. As protein: CSARKSFWSDLGDTEAFF.

This clonotype was picked up a small number of times. The chain recombines TRBV12-3 or TRBV12-4 with TRBJ1-2, with TRBD1 identical over 7 bases. The CDR3 loop spans 16 amino acids. Trimming took 3 bases from V and 4 from J; bases not matched to a gene: 11. CDR3 in DNA: TGTGCCAGCAGTTTGGGCCAAAGACAGGGAATCTATGGCTACACCTTC. As protein: CASSLGQRQGIYGYTF.

This clonotype was observed many times. The V call is TRBV11-2, the J call TRBJ1-1; D remains ambiguous. V shed 3 bases and J shed 0 bases, with 17 bases lying between them. This CDR3 has 17 residues. CDR1 is SGHAT, CDR2 FQNNGV, per germline. CDR3 coding DNA: TGTGCCAGCAGCTTGAGTAGTCTTGGAAGATTGAACACTGAAGCTTTCTTT. Its protein is CASSLSSLGRLNTEAFF.

In its sample, this clonotype was seen many times. The chain uses TRBV11-1 and TRBJ2-5; the match to TRBD1 covers 9 bases. Germline loops: CDR1 SGHAT, CDR2 FQDESV (reference sequence). V lost 4 bases, J lost 5 bases, and 8 bases stayed unmatched. The CDR3 has 15 amino acids. The CDR3 is CASSYGTGRDETQYF. CDR3 DNA sequence: TGTGCCAGCAGCTACGGGACAGGGAGGGATGAGACCCAGTACTTC.